The entry below describes one TCR beta chain. These data originate in a study of blood T cell repertoires in COVID-19. Study information: COVID-19 samples, acute and convalescent, were from the United States, Italy and Spain. PBMCs, B-cell-depleted T cells, or T cells were the source of the cDNA or gDNA that made up the material.

V was cut by 6 bases and J by 8 bases, with 17 bases left in between. Germline V lookup: CDR1 MNHEY, CDR2 SVGAGI. The CDR3 extends over 14 amino acids. In the study's own analysis: Estimated nucleated cell counts came from reference gene primer amplification. Profiled with immunoSEQ multiplex PCR; TCRdb holds only in-frame clones, not every one. V, J and clone size derive from that table, while D and trimming were established from the DNA sequence. Of 17,000 or so clones in the sample, around four fifths were seen once. Material: peripheral blood. The receptor was isolated from a man between 60 and 75 years old with active or convalescent COVID-19. This chain joins TRBV6-5 and TRBJ2-1, with D possibly TRBD2 on 5 matching bases. CDR3 DNA sequence: TGTGCCAGCAGCAAACTAGGAACCCAGGATGAGCAGTTCTTC. Amino acids: CASSKLGTQDEQFF.